The 28 T cell receptor beta chains listed next were all sequenced from one sample in a study of shared clonotypes between healthy human individuals. Sequencing used immunoSEQ multiplex PCR; TCRdb keeps in-frame clones, though not all of them. Altogether under 2,500,000 clones are present, around 95% being singletons, with the ten largest covering roughly 0.13%. The sequenced sample consisted of naive CD4+ T cells sorted from blood. Subset noted: CD45RA+ positively selected. The receptor set was obtained from a man aged 18 to 29 in good health.

The chain recombines TRBV5-1 with TRBJ1-1; D not certain. This CDR3 spans 13 amino acids. Trimming removed 2 bases from V and 2 bases from J, with 7 bases in between. The germline CDR1 and CDR2 sequences are SGHRS and YFSETQ. In DNA, the CDR3 is TGCGCCAGCAGCTTACAGTCTAACACTGAAGCTTTCTTT. Translating gives CASSLQSNTEAFF.

The chain carries TRBV29-1 and TRBJ1-3, with 7 bases fitting TRBD1. Germline CDR1 SQVTM, CDR2 ANQGSEA. The V segment lost 4 bases and the J segment 7 bases; nucleotides outside the gene matches: 4. The CDR3 is 12 residues long. Here the CDR3 reads CSVVTGLNTIYF. DNA for the CDR3: TGCAGCGTTGTGACAGGGCTGAACACCATATATTTT.

This clone has just a few counts. V is TRBV10-3 and J is TRBJ2-7, with TRBD1 matching 7 bases. V trimming: 4 bases; J trimming: 0 bases; junction bases outside the gene matches: 3. The germline V gene encodes CDR1 ENHRY and CDR2 SYGVKD. The CDR3 consists of 14 residues. CDR3 in DNA: TGTGCCATCAGTGGGGGACAGAGCTCCTACGAGCAGTACTTC. This codes for CAISGGQSSYEQYF.

The chain carries TRBV13 and TRBJ2-1; D not certain. Germline V lookup: CDR1 PRHDT, CDR2 FYEKMQ (reference sequence). V was cut by 5 bases and J by 10 bases, with 15 bases left in between. The CDR3 is 13 amino acids. Here the CDR3 DNA reads TGTGCCAGCAGCGTCGGTAATCGGGCCGAGCAGTTCTTC. Encoded protein: CASSVGNRAEQFF.

The CDR3 is CASSGRMDRAYEQYF. In DNA form, the CDR3 reads TGTGCCAGCAGTGGGAGGATGGACAGGGCCTACGAGCAGTACTTC. The chain combines TRBV6-1 with TRBJ2-7; 8 bases match TRBD1. Germline values: CDR1 MNHNS, CDR2 SASEGT. V lost 4 bases, J lost 2 bases, and 7 bases stayed unmatched. This CDR3 has 15 amino acids.

V and J are TRBV10-3 and TRBJ1-6; 8 positions agree with TRBD1. V was clipped by 5 bases and J by 3 bases; unmatched bases: 3. The CDR3 has 15 amino acids. The germline V gene encodes CDR1 ENHRY and CDR2 SYGVKD. The CDR3 protein is CAISKDRGYNSPLHF. In nucleotides, the CDR3 is TGTGCCATCAGTAAAGACAGGGGCTATAATTCACCCCTCCACTTT.

J is TRBJ1-1 and V is TRBV14; TRBD1 might be the D (6 bases). With 3 bases removed from V and 1 base from J, the gap between germline ends came to 12 bases. This CDR3 has 15 residues. Per the germline V gene, CDR1 is SGHDN and CDR2 is FVKESK. CDR3 DNA sequence: TGTGCCAGCAGCCACCGCCCGGGACAGAACACTGAAGCTTTCTTT. Residues: CASSHRPGQNTEAFF.

This chain joins TRBV5-1 and TRBJ2-3; 7 bases map to TRBD2. Germline-derived CDR1 and CDR2 are SGHRS and YFSETQ. This CDR3 region has 17 residues. V shed 1 base, J shed 2 bases, and the junction held 10 bases outside the gene matches. The CDR3 here is CASSLLTSGVSTDTQYF. Here the CDR3 DNA reads TGCGCCAGCAGCTTGTTGACCAGCGGGGTGTCCACAGATACGCAGTATTTT.

The chain couples TRBV6-5 to TRBJ1-6; 7 bases match TRBD1. CDR1 is MNHEY, CDR2 SVGAGI, per germline. The CDR3 loop spans 14 amino acids. V was clipped by 5 bases and J by 6 bases; unmatched bases: 4. The CDR3 region has the DNA TGTGCCAGCAGTAAAGACAGGGTTAATTCACCCCTCCACTTT. It translates to CASSKDRVNSPLHF.

This sequence joins TRBV6-5 and TRBJ2-1; D possibly corresponds to TRBD1 (8 bases). V lost 2 bases and J 4 bases, leaving 12 bases between the germline ends. Germline CDR1 reads MNHEY; CDR2 reads SVGAGI. The CDR3 extends over 15 amino acids. The CDR3 nucleotides are TGTGCCAGCAGTTACGACAGGGGACTATACAATGAGCAGTTCTTC. This sequence encodes CASSYDRGLYNEQFF.

This chain uses TRBV9 with TRBJ2-7; a weak D match, TRBD1 (6 bases). The V gene's germline CDR1 is SGDLS and CDR2 YYNGEE. Deletions cut 4 bases from V and 2 bases from J, with 10 bases between. This CDR3 is 13 amino acids long. CDR3 in DNA: TGTGCCAGCAGCAAGGACAGTCCCTACGAGCAGTACTTC. It is translated as CASSKDSPYEQYF.

This clone was seen once. This chain joins TRBV11-2 and TRBJ2-1, with 11 bases identical to TRBD2. Trimming at V came to 8 bases and at J to 7 bases, leaving 4 bases not matched to a gene. Germline assignment: CDR1 SGHAT and CDR2 FQNNGV. The CDR3 extends over 13 amino acids. For the CDR3, the DNA is TGTGCCAGCTCCTGGACTAGCGGGAATGAGCAGTTCTTC. Encoded protein: CASSWTSGNEQFF.

The chain has TRBV25-1 and TRBJ2-5; D might be TRBD2 (5 bases). Germline V gene sequence: CDR1 MGHDK, CDR2 SYGVNS. CDR3 size: 12 residues. With 10 bases removed from V and 7 bases from J, the gap between germline ends came to 16 bases. CDR3 protein: CAIITSGGTQYF. The CDR3, as DNA: TGTGCCATCATCACCTCTGGAGGGACCCAGTACTTC.

V usage is TRBV30 and J usage is TRBJ2-1; D is unresolved. Deletions cut 0 bases from V and 6 bases from J, with 15 bases between. CDR1 and CDR2 (germline): GTSNPN, SVGIG (reference sequence). The CDR3 runs 15 residues. The CDR3 region has the DNA TGTGCCTGGAGTGTACAAATTGGGCAGATCAATGAGCAGTTCTTC. Its translation: CAWSVQIGQINEQFF.

This clone was picked up a small number of times. One base away lies a much larger clone, so this may be a sequencing read error. Additional DNA sequences in this sample encode the identical CDR3. This rearrangement joins TRBV2 to TRBJ2-5, with D hard to call. V was clipped by 5 bases and J by 3 bases, with 1 base between them. This CDR3 has 10 amino acids. Germline V gene data show CDR1 as SNHLY and CDR2 as FYNNEI. CDR3: CASSKETQYF. The DNA of the CDR3 is TGTGCCAGCAGTAAAGAGACCCAGTACTTC.

As regards this clone: The same CDR3 arises from other DNA sequences in this sample as well. This chain joins TRBV9 and TRBJ2-5; 9 nucleotides align to TRBD2. After removal of 0 bases from V and 5 bases from J, the junction contained 2 bases not matched to a gene. Looked up from germline, CDR1 is SGDLS and CDR2 is YYNGEE. The CDR3 is made up of 14 amino acids. The CDR3 nucleotides read TGTGCCAGCAGCGTAGGACTAGCGGTGGAGACCCAGTACTTC. Encoded protein: CASSVGLAVETQYF.

In DNA, the CDR3 is TGTGCCAGCAGTTACCGGGTCCGGGTAGGAAAAAACATTCAGTACTTC. Amino acids: CASSYRVRVGKNIQYF. The rearrangement uses TRBV6-7 and TRBJ2-4; D remains unclear. TRBV6-7 is identified as an open reading frame with a role that is uncertain. The V gene lost 2 bases and the J gene lost 4 bases, with 15 bases spanning the gap. The CDR3 totals 16 residues.

Details on this clone: This CDR3 is also generated by other DNA sequences in the sample. The rearrangement links TRBV10-3 to TRBJ2-2; no clear D gene. Germline CDR1 is ENHRY and CDR2 is SYGVKD. The CDR3 extends over 12 amino acids. Trimming pared 5 bases from V and 6 bases from J, leaving 7 bases between. The CDR3 nucleotides read TGTGCCATCAGTCCCGGCTCCGGGGAGCTGTTTTTT. Translated: CAISPGSGELFF.

Of note for this clone: The sample carries other DNA sequences with the same CDR3. The CDR3, as DNA: TGTGCCTGGAGTAACCGCGAGAAACTGTTTTTT. Its protein is CAWSNREKLFF. The chain recombines TRBV30 with TRBJ1-4, with no clear D. Per germline, CDR1 GTSNPN and CDR2 SVGIG (reference sequence). V was trimmed by 2 bases and J by 11 bases, leaving 9 bases between them. The CDR3 has 11 amino acids.

The chain recombines TRBV4-1 with TRBJ2-5, with 9 nucleotides matching TRBD2. CDR1 is MGHRA, CDR2 YSYEKL, per germline. V was clipped by 3 bases and J by 2 bases; unmatched bases: 7. The CDR3 spans 16 residues. The DNA for the CDR3 is TGCGCCAGCAGCCAGGGAGGCGGGAGGGTTCAAGAGACCCAGTACTTC. Its protein product is CASSQGGGRVQETQYF.

The chain combines TRBV20-1 with TRBJ1-2; D is ambiguous. V lost 3 bases, J lost 8 bases, and 10 bases lay in between. The CDR3 sequence is 11 residues long. Germline values: CDR1 DFQATT, CDR2 SNEGSKA (reference sequence). CDR3 DNA: TGCAGTGCTAGCGTCACGGTGGGCTACACCTTC. Translating it yields CSASVTVGYTF.

A note on this clone: The sample contains more than one DNA sequence encoding this CDR3. This chain links TRBV6-1 with TRBJ1-5; perhaps TRBD1 as D (5 bases). The length of the CDR3 is 13 residues. V dropped 4 bases and J dropped 2 bases, with 6 bases sitting between them. The V gene's germline CDR1 is MNHNS and CDR2 SASEGT. The CDR3, as DNA: TGTGCCAGCAGTGTAGGGGGCAATCAGCCCCAGCATTTT. Its protein is CASSVGGNQPQHF.

The chain couples TRBV28 to TRBJ1-2; perhaps TRBD1 as D (6 bases). Trimming left V 9 bases short and J 8 bases short, with 19 bases between. CDR1 MDHEN and CDR2 SYDVKM come from the germline V gene. This CDR3 spans 13 amino acids. CDR3 residues: CASDTRSGAGYTF. The CDR3 nucleotides are TGTGCCAGTGATACCCGTTCGGGGGCCGGCTACACCTTC.

V usage is TRBV5-1 and J usage is TRBJ1-1; TRBD1 agrees at 7 bases. The CDR3 is 17 amino acids. V dropped 0 bases and J dropped 5; count of bases not matched to a gene: 13. Germline V gene data show CDR1 as SGHRS and CDR2 as YFSETQ. The CDR3 region has the DNA TGCGCCAGCAGCTTGGCGCCAGGGGGAGCCTCGAGGACTGAAGCTTTCTTT. The encoded protein is CASSLAPGGASRTEAFF.

This clone was seen a single time. V is TRBV7-4 and J is TRBJ2-7; D possibly corresponds to TRBD2 (6 bases). V was clipped by 5 bases and J by 1 base, with 15 bases between them. Germline V gene sequence: CDR1 SGHVT, CDR2 SQSDAQ. The CDR3 loop spans 15 amino acids. This CDR3 reads CASSPPPGVSYEQYF. The CDR3 DNA reads TGTGCCAGCAGCCCACCACCGGGAGTTTCCTACGAGCAGTACTTC.

CDR3 sequence reads: CASSYGGPPEDTQYF. CDR3 DNA: TGTGCCAGCAGTTACGGTGGACCCCCGGAAGATACGCAGTATTTT. The V gene is TRBV6-5, the J gene TRBJ2-3; D call uncertain. Germline CDR1 is MNHEY and CDR2 is SVGAGI. Trimming pared 2 bases from V and 5 bases from J, leaving 14 bases between. The length of the CDR3 is 15 residues.

This chain uses TRBV6-5 with TRBJ2-1; 10 bases line up with TRBD2. Germline V CDR1 and CDR2: MNHEY, SVGAGI. Trimming took 8 bases from V and 11 from J; bases not matched to a gene: 9. This CDR3 is built from 13 residues. CDR3 DNA sequence: TGTGCCAGCGAAAGGCTAGCGGGGGAAAAGCAGTTCTTC. This translates into CASERLAGEKQFF.

CDR3 DNA: TGTGCCAGCAGTGACGAGCGGGGGGAAACAGATACGCAGTATTTT. Its protein product is CASSDERGETDTQYF. This chain joins TRBV2 and TRBJ2-3; 9 nucleotides line up with TRBD2. V lost 3 bases and J lost 3; bases outside the gene matches: 4. The CDR3 extends over 15 amino acids. CDR1 SNHLY and CDR2 FYNNEI come from the germline V gene.